A single sample gave rise to the 10 T cell receptor beta chains below, sequenced in a study of blood T cell repertoires in COVID-19. Sequenced by immunoSEQ multiplex PCR; TCRdb stores in-frame clones only, minus some. The repertoire holds some 100,000 clones, with 70% to 90% as singletons. Material: peripheral blood. These receptors originate from a woman aged 55-75 years with acute or convalescent COVID-19.

This chain uses TRBV19 with TRBJ1-5; D unresolved. Germline CDR1 reads LNHDA; CDR2 reads SQIVND (reference sequence). This CDR3 comprises 15 residues. V lost 3 bases and J 1 base, leaving 10 bases between the germline ends. CDR3 coding DNA: TGTGCCAGTAGTATTGGGCAGACGAGCAATCAGCCCCAGCATTTT. This translates into CASSIGQTSNQPQHF.

The V and J genes are TRBV10-2 and TRBJ1-2; 7 bases align to TRBD1. The junction had 6 bases not matched to a gene; V was cut back by 0 bases and J by 8 bases. Looked up from germline, CDR1 is WSHSY and CDR2 is SAAADI. The CDR3 is 14 amino acids. The CDR3 DNA is TGCGCCAGCAGTGAGTCTGAAGGGGGCGCCGGCTACACCTTC. Its translation is CASSESEGGAGYTF.

The chain joins TRBV12-5 to TRBJ1-3; possible D gene TRBD1, 5 bases. Germline V gene sequence: CDR1 LGHNT, CDR2 FRNRAP. Trimming took 1 base from V and 11 from J, leaving 18 bases between them. This CDR3 comprises 15 residues. The CDR3 protein is CASGLGTGTTSAIYF. In DNA, the CDR3 is TGTGCTAGTGGTTTGGGCACAGGTACTACTAGCGCCATATATTTT.

The chain joins TRBV30 to TRBJ1-5; D is unresolved. V lost 5 bases to trimming and J lost 6 bases, with 14 bases between them. Looked up from germline, CDR1 is GTSNPN and CDR2 is SVGIG (reference sequence). The CDR3 has 13 amino acids. The CDR3 sequence: CAWGRGGFQPQHF. The CDR3 DNA reads TGTGCCTGGGGTCGGGGAGGTTTTCAGCCCCAGCATTTT.

The rearrangement joins TRBV28 to TRBJ1-2; weak D call: TRBD1 (5 bases). Trimming pared 7 bases from V and 5 bases from J, leaving 17 bases between. This CDR3 has 14 amino acids. Germline assignment: CDR1 MDHEN and CDR2 SYDVKM. This chain's CDR3 is CASTKAGVAYGYTF. The DNA for the CDR3 is TGTGCCAGCACTAAAGCGGGGGTCGCGTATGGCTACACCTTC.

This chain uses TRBV6-2 or TRBV6-3 with TRBJ2-2, with D unresolved. This CDR3 has 15 residues. With 5 bases removed from V and 5 bases from J, the gap between germline ends came to 15 bases. Per the germline V gene, CDR1 is MNHEY and CDR2 is SVGEGT. The CDR3 reads CASSIGGSRTGELFF. CDR3 DNA: TGTGCCAGCAGTATTGGTGGATCCAGGACCGGGGAGCTGTTTTTT.

The V call is TRBV5-1, the J call TRBJ2-3; TRBD2 matches at 9 bases. This CDR3 is 17 amino acids long. The ends lost 2 bases at V and 5 bases at J; junction bases unmatched: 12. Germline CDR1 and CDR2: SGHRS and YFSETQ. In nucleotides, the CDR3 is TGCGCCAGCAGCTTATCTCTGGGCGGGGGGGGTCAAGATACGCAGTATTTT. This codes for CASSLSLGGGGQDTQYF.

CDR3 in amino acids: CSVDGTSGGISSYNEQFF. The CDR3 DNA is TGCAGCGTTGATGGGACTAGCGGGGGCATCTCCTCCTACAATGAGCAGTTCTTC. The chain links TRBV29-1 to TRBJ2-1, with 14 bases aligning to TRBD2. The germline V gene has CDR1 SQVTM and CDR2 ANQGSEA. The length of the CDR3 is 18 residues. V trimming: 3 bases; J trimming: 0 bases; junction bases outside the gene matches: 7.

This clone was recorded only once. The chain joins TRBV9 to TRBJ1-1; D remains ambiguous. V was clipped by 0 bases and J by 5 bases, with 14 bases between them. The CDR3 contains 15 residues. Looked up from germline, CDR1 is SGDLS and CDR2 is YYNGEE. CDR3 in amino acids: CASSVGSAPGTEAFF. The CDR3 nucleotides read TGTGCCAGCAGCGTAGGGTCCGCCCCGGGTACTGAAGCTTTCTTT.

The rearrangement links TRBV9 to TRBJ1-1; 8 nucleotides align to TRBD1. CDR3 length: 14 residues. Trimming cost V 4 bases and J 3 bases; bases outside gene matches: 5. Germline CDR1 is SGDLS and CDR2 is YYNGEE. CDR3 in amino acids: CASSPTGVDTEAFF. The CDR3 bases are TGTGCCAGCAGCCCGACAGGGGTGGACACTGAAGCTTTCTTT.